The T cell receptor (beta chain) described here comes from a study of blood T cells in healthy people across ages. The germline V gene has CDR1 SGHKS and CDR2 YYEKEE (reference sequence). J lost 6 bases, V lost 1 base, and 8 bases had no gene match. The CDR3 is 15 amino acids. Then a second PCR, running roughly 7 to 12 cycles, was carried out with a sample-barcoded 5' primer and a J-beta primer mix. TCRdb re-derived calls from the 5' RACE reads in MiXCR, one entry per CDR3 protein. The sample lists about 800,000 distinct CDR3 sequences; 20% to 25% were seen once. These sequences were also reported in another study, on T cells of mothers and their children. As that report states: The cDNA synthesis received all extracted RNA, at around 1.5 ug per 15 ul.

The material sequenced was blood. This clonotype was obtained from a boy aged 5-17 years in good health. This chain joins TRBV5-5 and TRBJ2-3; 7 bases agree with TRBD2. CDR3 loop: CASSLLRETVDTQYF. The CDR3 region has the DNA TGTGCCAGCAGCTTGTTGCGGGAGACTGTCGATACGCAGTATTTT.